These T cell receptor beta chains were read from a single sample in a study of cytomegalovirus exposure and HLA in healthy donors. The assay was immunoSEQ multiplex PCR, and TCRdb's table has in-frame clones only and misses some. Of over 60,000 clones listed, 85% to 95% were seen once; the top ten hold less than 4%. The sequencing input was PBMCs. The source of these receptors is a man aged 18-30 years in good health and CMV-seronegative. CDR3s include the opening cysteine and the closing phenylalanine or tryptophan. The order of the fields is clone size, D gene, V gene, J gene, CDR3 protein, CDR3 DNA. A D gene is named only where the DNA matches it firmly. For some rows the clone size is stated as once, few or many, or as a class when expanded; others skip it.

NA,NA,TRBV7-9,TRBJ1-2,CASSQGNHGYTF,TGTGCCAGCAGCCAGGGGAACCATGGCTACACCTTC
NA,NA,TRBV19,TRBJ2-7,CASSIDREGPAYF,TGTGCCAGTAGTATAGATCGAGAGGGCCCGGCTTACTTC
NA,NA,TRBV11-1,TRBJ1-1,CASSLITNTEAFF,TGTGCCAGCAGCTTAATCACAAACACTGAAGCTTTCTTT
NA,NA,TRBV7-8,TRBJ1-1,CASSLIRRGDTEAFF,TGTGCCAGCAGCTTAATTCGTCGGGGTGACACTGAAGCTTTCTTT
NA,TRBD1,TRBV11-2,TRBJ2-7,CASSLELVRGYEQYF,TGTGCCAGCAGCTTAGAGTTGGTCAGGGGGTACGAGCAGTACTTC
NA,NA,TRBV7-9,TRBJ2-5,CASSPSGQETQYF,TGTGCCAGCAGCCCCTCCGGTCAAGAGACCCAGTACTTC
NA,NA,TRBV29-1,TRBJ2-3,CSVDLTDTQYF,TGCAGCGTTGACCTCACAGATACGCAGTATTTT
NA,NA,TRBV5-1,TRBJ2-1,CASSSIRDSRMNEQFF,TGCGCCAGCAGCTCGATCCGGGACTCGAGGATGAATGAGCAGTTCTTC
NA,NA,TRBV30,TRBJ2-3,CAWSVWTPEAPDTQYF,TGTGCCTGGAGTGTCTGGACCCCGGAGGCCCCAGATACGCAGTATTTT
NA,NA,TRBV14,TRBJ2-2,CASSPGDNGELFF,TGTGCCAGCAGCCCAGGGGATAACGGGGAGCTGTTTTTT
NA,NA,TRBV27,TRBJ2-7,CASSLSGQTYEQYF,TGTGCCAGCAGTTTATCGGGCCAAACCTACGAGCAGTACTTC
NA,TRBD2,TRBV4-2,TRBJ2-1,CASRITSGGADEQFF,TGTGCCAGCAGGATAACTAGCGGGGGGGCCGATGAGCAGTTCTTC
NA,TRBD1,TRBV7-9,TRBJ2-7,CASSRDRGRDEQYF,TGTGCCAGCAGCCGGGACAGGGGAAGGGACGAGCAGTACTTC
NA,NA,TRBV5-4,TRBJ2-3,CASSPRRETDTQYF,TGTGCCAGCAGCCCGCGGAGGGAAACAGATACGCAGTATTTT
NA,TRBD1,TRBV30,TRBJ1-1,CAWSAGQGGTEAFF,TGTGCCTGGAGTGCCGGACAGGGTGGCACTGAAGCTTTCTTT
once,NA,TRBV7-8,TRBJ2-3,CASSLVGASTDTQYF,TGTGCCAGCAGCTTGGTGGGGGCCTCCACAGATACGCAGTATTTT
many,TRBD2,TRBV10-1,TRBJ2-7,CAGFGGGHSYEQYF,TGCGCCGGCTTCGGGGGGGGGCACTCCTACGAGCAGTACTTC
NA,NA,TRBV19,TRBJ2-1,CASNPAGGTQFF,TGTGCCAGTAACCCCGCTGGGGGGACGCAGTTCTTC
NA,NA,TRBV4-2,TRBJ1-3,CASSQETLAGNTIYF,TGTGCCAGCAGCCAAGAGACACTCGCTGGAAACACCATATATTTT
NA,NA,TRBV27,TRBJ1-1,CASSLRGLNTEAFF,TGTGCCAGCAGTTTAAGGGGTTTGAACACTGAAGCTTTCTTT
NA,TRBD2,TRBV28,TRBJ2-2,CASSPSGPNTGELFF,TGTGCCAGCAGCCCTAGCGGGCCGAACACCGGGGAGCTGTTTTTT
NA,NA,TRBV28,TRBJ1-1,CASSRRGAAEAFF,TGTGCCAGCAGTCGGCGGGGGGCAGCTGAAGCTTTCTTT
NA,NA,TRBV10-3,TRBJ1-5,CATGQLSNQPQHF,TGTGCCACTGGACAGTTAAGCAATCAGCCCCAGCATTTT
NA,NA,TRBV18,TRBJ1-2,CASSPQGNYGYTF,TGTGCCAGCTCCCCCCAGGGGAACTATGGCTACACCTTC
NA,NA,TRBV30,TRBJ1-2,CAWRGMEVLEGYTF,TGTGCCTGGCGGGGAATGGAGGTCTTGGAGGGCTACACCTTC
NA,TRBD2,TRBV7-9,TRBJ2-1,CASSLYPGYSGGLIIEFF,TGTGCCAGCAGCTTATATCCCGGGTATAGCGGGGGCCTAATAATCGAGTTCTTC
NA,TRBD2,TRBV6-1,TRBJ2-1,CASSELAGGPSSYNEQFF,TGTGCCAGCAGCGAACTAGCGGGGGGGCCAAGCTCCTACAATGAGCAGTTCTTC
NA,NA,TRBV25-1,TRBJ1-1,CASGPRNTEAFF,TGTGCCAGCGGGCCACGGAACACTGAAGCTTTCTTT
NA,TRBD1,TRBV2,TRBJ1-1,CARDRDRGNTEAFF,TGTGCCAGAGATAGGGACAGGGGAAACACTGAAGCTTTCTTT
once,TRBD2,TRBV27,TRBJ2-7,CASKALAGVREQYF,TGTGCCAGCAAAGCCCTGGCGGGGGTCCGGGAGCAGTACTTC
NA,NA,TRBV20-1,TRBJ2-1,CSAQGLNEQFF,TGCAGTGCCCAGGGTTTGAATGAGCAGTTCTTC
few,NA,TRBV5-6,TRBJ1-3,CASPLGQLINTIYF,TGTGCCAGCCCCCTGGGGCAGTTAATAAACACCATATATTTT
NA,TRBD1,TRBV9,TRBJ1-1,CASSVGTGSTEAFF,TGTGCCAGCAGCGTCGGGACAGGGAGCACTGAAGCTTTCTTT
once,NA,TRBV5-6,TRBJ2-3,CASSFGGVVTDTQYF,TGTGCCAGCAGCTTTGGCGGGGTAGTGACAGATACGCAGTATTTT
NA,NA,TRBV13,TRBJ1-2,CASSWPYGYTF,TGTGCCAGCAGCTGGCCCTATGGCTACACCTTC
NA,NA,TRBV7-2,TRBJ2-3,CASSLVPVTDTQYF,TGTGCCAGCAGCTTAGTACCAGTAACAGATACGCAGTATTTT
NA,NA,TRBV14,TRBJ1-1,CASSHRGSDTEAFF,TGTGCCAGCAGCCACCGAGGTTCGGACACTGAAGCTTTCTTT
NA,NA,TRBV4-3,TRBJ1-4,CASSPPDEKLFF,TGCGCCAGCAGCCCCCCGGATGAAAAACTGTTTTTT
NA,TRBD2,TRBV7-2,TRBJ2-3,CASSWPRTSGGDTDTQYF,TGTGCCAGCAGCTGGCCCCGTACTAGCGGGGGGGACACAGATACGCAGTATTTT
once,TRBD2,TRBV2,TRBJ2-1,CASSPGLAGGGEQFF,TGTGCCAGCAGCCCGGGACTAGCGGGGGGCGGGGAGCAGTTCTTC
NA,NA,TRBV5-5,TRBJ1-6,CASSLDRRYNSPLHF,TGTGCCAGCAGCTTGGACAGAAGATATAATTCACCCCTCCACTTT
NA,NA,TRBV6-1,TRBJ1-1,CASSEGAFGAFF,TGTGCCAGCAGTGAAGGGGCTTTCGGAGCTTTCTTT
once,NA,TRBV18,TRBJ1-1,CASSVRVWEASNTEAFF,TGTGCCAGCTCGGTGCGAGTGTGGGAGGCCTCGAACACTGAAGCTTTCTTT
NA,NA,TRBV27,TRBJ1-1,CASSQGRTEAFF,TGTGCCAGCAGTCAGGGTAGAACTGAAGCTTTCTTT
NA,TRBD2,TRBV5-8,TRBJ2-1,CASSFRGGYSYNEQFF,TGTGCCAGCAGTTTTCGGGGGGGCTACTCCTACAATGAGCAGTTCTTC
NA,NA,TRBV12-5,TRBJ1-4,CASGTDQNEKLFF,TGTGCTAGTGGGACAGACCAAAATGAAAAACTGTTTTTT
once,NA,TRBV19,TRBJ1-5,CASNLPGRASNQPQHF,TGTGCCAGTAATCTCCCGGGCAGGGCGAGCAATCAGCCCCAGCATTTT
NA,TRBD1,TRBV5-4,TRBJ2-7,CASSTRGQVKQYF,TGTGCCAGCAGCACCCGGGGACAGGTAAAGCAGTACTTC
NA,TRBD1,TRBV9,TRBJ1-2,CASSVGRGQGGYTF,TGTGCCAGCAGCGTAGGCAGGGGGCAGGGTGGCTACACCTTC
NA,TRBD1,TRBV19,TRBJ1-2,CASSERTGAEGYTF,TGTGCCAGTAGTGAGCGGACAGGGGCAGAGGGCTACACCTTC
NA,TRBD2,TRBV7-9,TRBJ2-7,CASSLGGGRKNSYEQYF,TGTGCCAGCAGCTTAGGCGGGGGGCGTAAAAACTCCTACGAGCAGTACTTC
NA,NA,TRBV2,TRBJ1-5,CASKDSGQPQHF,TGTGCCAGCAAGGACAGTGGTCAGCCCCAGCATTTT
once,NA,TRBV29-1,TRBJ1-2,CTVSTPDSGTF,TGCACCGTTTCTACCCCTGATTCGGGAACCTTC